This T cell receptor beta chain was captured by sequencing in a study of blood T cells in healthy people across ages (dated by TCRdb to 2013 to 2016). A note on the overall study: In model experiments, roughly one uniquely barcoded TCR beta cDNA molecule per two T cells was captured by template switching. Using deep sequencing normalized with unique cDNA molecular identifiers, the study measured how TCR beta repertoire diversity changes with age. Four age groups were formed from the donors: young (average about 16 years), middle-aged (around 37), aged (about 62) and long-lived (about 75). The study analyzed two additional independent replicas of 1 million unique cDNA reads from the same blood draw for two donors, one aged 18 to 30 and one aged 80 or older. The study at large found these results: Compared with the aged group, the long-lived group had more naive CD4+ T cells, fewer expanded clones and increased TCR diversity, a pattern suggesting age selection. Because profiling used bulk unsorted PBMCs, naive and antigen-experienced compartments could not be compared conclusively. Total diversity estimates from one million sequenced T cells were considered lower bounds and underestimates. Observed TCR beta diversity per million T cells fell roughly linearly with age, and a significant reduction was already apparent by age roughly 40. Observed TCR beta diversity correlated strongly with the percentage of naive T cells measured by flow cytometry. Because donor CMV infection status was unknown, age-related changes in expanded clonotypes were potentially confounded.

Remarks on this clonotype: The antigen it binds to is not known. The input lacks base qualities; no much larger clone sits a single base away.

Library generation was performed with 5' RACE. Sequencing was performed on an Illumina HiSeq 2500. A second PCR of about 6 to 12 cycles was performed with a sample-barcoded 5' primer and a J-beta primer mix. A unique molecular identifier was introduced onto each TCR beta cDNA molecule by a template-switch 5' adaptor carrying 12 random nucleotides. At least 2.5 million CDR3-containing paired-end reads were obtained from each sample. First-strand cDNA was synthesized from all RNA with the Mint cDNA synthesis kit, primed by a TRBC-specific oligonucleotide. After uracil-DNA glycosylase treatment, a first 18-cycle PCR used universal primers M1SS and BC2_uni_R on all cDNA. The original methods were these. Each sample was normalized by randomly selecting 1 million high-quality reads, each carrying a distinct molecular identifier. Reads sharing molecular identifiers were discarded rather than binned into consensus sequences. MiTCR, with a Q25 quality threshold and the strictest error-elimination algorithm, was used for CDR3 identification, clonotype clustering and error correction. A nonparametric unseen species model with Euler transformation was used to estimate a lower bound on total TCR beta diversity. TCRdb took the public reads, trimmed them with fastp at Q25, ran MiXCR for clone calling and kept in-frame beta chains. Rows with a matching CDR3 protein are joined into one entry that keeps the most common DNA and genes. These V and J calls derive from TCRdb rather than the authors' analysis. For this sample the table gives approximately 960,000 distinct CDR3 sequences, of which 25% to 30% were detected only once. 10% of the sample is taken by the ten largest.

From a lookup of the germline V gene, CDR1 and CDR2 are MNHNS and SASEGT. Measured from the cysteine to the phenylalanine, the CDR3 is 15 residues long. The CDR3 DNA has 45 bases and is translated from base 1. The 35 to 40 donors, aged about 6 to 95 years, were systemically healthy Caucasian individuals from Russia. Around 10 milliliters of peripheral blood were drawn from each donor into EDTA-treated Vacutainer tubes. Ficoll-Paque density-gradient centrifugation was used to isolate PBMCs, with at least 7 million per sample. Trizol reagent was used to extract total RNA from the PBMCs, yielding at least 6 micrograms per sample. Naive CD45RAhigh/CD27high T cell percentages were measured by flow cytometry on a PBMC aliquot from every donor. This sample also belongs to another study, concerning T cells of mothers and their children. The second investigation adds: Nine systemically healthy Caucasian individuals, comprising three mothers and their six children, were included as donors. cDNA synthesis used all of the extracted RNA, with 1.5 ug of RNA in each 15 ul reaction. In the second PCR, the M1S primer added sample barcodes and 2-4 random nucleotides. Over 9.5 million TCR beta CDR3 reads were obtained for each mother, and 2.5 million to 3 million reads were obtained for each child. Thymic selection similarly shapes TCR recombination output in related and unrelated pairs, with minor effect from inherited differences. Normalized repertoire overlap was always found to be slightly, but never significantly, higher in related mother-child pairs than in unrelated mother-child pairs. No persistent microchimeric T cell clones were found, with a detection sensitivity of approximately 95 clones per million clonotypes. To look for features that set related mother-child pairs apart from unrelated individuals, the researchers ran deep NGS to compare the TCR beta repertoires of mothers and children. On average, the children were roughly 10 +/- 4 years old, while the mothers were roughly 36 +/- 4 years old. After adapter ligation with NEBNext reagents, the libraries were sequenced on Illumina HiSeq 2000 with 100+100 nt paired-end reads. To avoid cross-contamination, the mother libraries and the child libraries were prepared a month apart and sequenced in separate runs. Between roughly 500,000 and 2,000,000 distinct TCR beta clonotypes were identified per donor. Naive TCR beta clonotypes were estimated from low-frequency clonotypes matched to each donor's FACS-determined naive share, without sorting.

The chain is assembled from TRBV6-1 and TRBJ2-4; 8 nucleotides in the junction match TRBD1. The J call is in doubt because the DNA end fits TRBJ2-7 better. The sequence came from a middle-aged woman in good health. The sequenced sample was blood. The sequence in DNA is TGTGCCACCATCCCCCGGACAGGGCTGCCCTACGAGCAGTACTTC. Translation gives CATIPRTGLPYEQYF.